Listed here are 32 T cell receptor beta chains from one sample, sequenced in a study of cytotoxic CD8 clonotypes in ibrutinib-treated CLL. Sequencing used immunoSEQ multiplex PCR; TCRdb keeps in-frame clones, though not all of them. The sample shows some 140,000 clones, 84% of them seen only once. The sequences come from PBMCs, collected after 24 months of ibrutinib treatment. The receptors stem from a human donor with chronic lymphocytic leukemia.

J is TRBJ1-1 and V is TRBV5-1; 7 bases agree with TRBD1. Germline V gene data show CDR1 as SGHRS and CDR2 as YFSETQ. The junction had 3 bases not matched to a gene; V was cut back by 2 bases and J by 5 bases. The CDR3 has 13 amino acids. The DNA of the CDR3 is TGCGCCAGCAGCTTATACAGGGGAACTGAAGCTTTCTTT. Translating gives CASSLYRGTEAFF.

The chain recombines TRBV29-1 with TRBJ1-1, with D tentatively TRBD1 (6 bases). Germline lookup yields CDR1 SQVTM and CDR2 ANQGSEA. CDR3 length equals 14 residues. Here the CDR3 reads CRADGGSGDTEAFF. The CDR3 coding sequence is TGCAGAGCAGACGGAGGGTCAGGGGATACTGAAGCTTTCTTT.

This clone has a handful of counts. The chain has TRBV6-6 and TRBJ2-7, with unresolved D. CDR3 length: 14 residues. Trimming shortened V by 8 bases and J by 3 bases, and 17 bases separated the two germline ends. Germline CDR1 MNHNY, CDR2 SVGAGI (reference sequence). CDR3 nucleotides: TGTGCCAGCTTAAATCACGTGGGGTTCTACGAGCAGTACTTC. Its translation: CASLNHVGFYEQYF.

The chain couples TRBV7-6 to TRBJ1-1; no clear D gene. Germline-derived CDR1 and CDR2 are SGHVS and FNYEAQ. Trimming left V 7 bases short and J 4 bases short, with 16 bases between. The CDR3 totals 14 residues. CDR3 loop: CASTQDQALTEAFF. The CDR3 region has the DNA TGTGCCAGCACCCAGGACCAGGCGCTCACTGAAGCTTTCTTT.

This rearrangement joins TRBV11-2 to TRBJ2-7; D remains unclear. Trimming left V 4 bases short and J 12 bases short, with 16 bases between. CDR3 length equals 12 residues. The germline gives CDR1 SGHAT, CDR2 FQNNGV. CDR3 DNA sequence: TGTGCCAGCAGCTCCACGGACGGTCTACGGTACTTC. This translates into CASSSTDGLRYF. The whole variable domain, filled in from reference TRBV11-2 and TRBJ2-7, reads EAGVAQSPRYKIIEKRQSVAFWCNPISGHATLYWYQQILGQGPKLLIQFQNNGVVDDSQLPKDRFSAERLKGVDSTLKIQPAKLEDSAVYLCASSSTDGLRYFGPGTRLTVT.

This chain connects TRBV6-6 to TRBJ1-1, with D tentatively TRBD1 (6 bases). Germline values: CDR1 MNHNY, CDR2 SVGAGI (reference sequence). The CDR3 spans 14 residues. The V end lost 2 bases, the J end lost 2 bases, and 9 bases lay between the germline ends. The CDR3 nucleotides are TGTGCCAGCAGTTACCGGGACAAAAACACTGAAGCTTTCTTT. Amino acids: CASSYRDKNTEAFF.

This chain joins TRBV7-6 and TRBJ2-7; 9 bases align to TRBD1. With 4 bases clipped from V and 2 bases from J, the junction kept 6 bases outside the gene matches. This CDR3 has 15 residues. Germline loops: CDR1 SGHVS, CDR2 FNYEAQ. The CDR3 DNA follows: TGTGCCAGCAGCTCATGGGGACAGGGACCCTACGAGCAGTACTTC. Translating it yields CASSSWGQGPYEQYF.

The rearrangement uses TRBV6-5 and TRBJ2-7, with D unresolved. Per germline, CDR1 MNHEY and CDR2 SVGAGI. The ends were cut back, 7 bases at V and 0 bases at J, with 10 bases in the middle. The CDR3 is made up of 13 amino acids. The CDR3 bases are TGTGCCAGCACTGGCACCGGCTCCTACGAGCAGTACTTC. The encoded protein is CASTGTGSYEQYF.

This clone was found once. The chain employs TRBV7-6 and TRBJ2-5, with 7 bases that match TRBD2. There are 15 residues in the CDR3. The V and J ends lost 3 bases and 1 base, in that order; junction bases with no gene match: 5. Germline-derived CDR1 and CDR2 are SGHVS and FNYEAQ. CDR3 in DNA: TGTGCCAGCAGCTTTCAGCGGGGAAGCCAAGAGACCCAGTACTTC. Translation: CASSFQRGSQETQYF. Complete variable domain (other parts from reference TRBV7-6 and TRBJ2-5): GAGVSQSPRYKVTKRGQDVALRCDPISGHVSLYWYRQALGQGPEFLTYFNYEAQQDKSGLPNDRFSAERPEGSISTLTIQRTEQRDSAMYRCASSFQRGSQETQYFGPGTRLLVL.

The rearrangement links TRBV5-4 to TRBJ2-3; 7 bases agree with TRBD1. The CDR3 runs to 14 residues. The J segment lost 6 bases and the V segment lost 2 bases, leaving 6 bases of the junction unmatched. Germline CDR1 and CDR2: SGHNT and YYREEE (reference sequence). The CDR3 here is CASSLRQGGDTQYF. The DNA of the CDR3 is TGTGCCAGCAGCTTACGACAGGGTGGTGATACGCAGTATTTT.

The CDR3 bases are TGTGCCAGCAGCCCCCGGGACAGGGTTTCTCAGCCCCAGCATTTT. The encoded protein is CASSPRDRVSQPQHF. The chain carries TRBV28 and TRBJ1-5; TRBD1 aligns across 9 bases. With V trimmed by 6 bases and J by 6 bases, 9 bases remained unmatched. The CDR3 is 15 residues long. Germline V lookup: CDR1 MDHEN, CDR2 SYDVKM. The full variable domain, rest sourced from reference TRBV28 and TRBJ1-5, is DVKVTQSSRYLVKRTGEKVFLECVQDMDHENMFWYRQDPGLGLRLIYFSYDVKMKEKGDIPEGYSVSREKKERFSLILESASTNQTSMYLCASSPRDRVSQPQHFGDGTRLSIL.

V usage is TRBV7-2 and J usage is TRBJ2-1, with D possibly called TRBD1 or TRBD2 (6 bases each). The CDR3 loop spans 16 amino acids. Between the trimmed V and J ends, which lost 2 bases and 7 bases, there was a span of 18 bases. Per the germline V gene, CDR1 is SGHTA and CDR2 is FQGNSA. Here the CDR3 reads CASSLSGPGRGNEQFF. The CDR3 coding sequence is TGTGCCAGCAGCTTAAGCGGGCCCGGCAGGGGAAATGAGCAGTTCTTC.

The CDR3 loop is CASTDGGGHSYNEQFF. CDR3 DNA sequence: TGCGCCAGCACTGACGGGGGGGGTCACTCCTACAATGAGCAGTTCTTC. This chain links TRBV23-1 with TRBJ2-1, with TRBD2 identical over 8 bases. TRBV23-1 is noted as an ORF with a role that remains uncertain. V lost 7 bases to trimming and J lost 0 bases; unmatched junction nucleotides: 8. The CDR3 has 16 residues.

The chain combines TRBV29-1 with TRBJ2-7, with TRBD2 identical over 10 bases. Germline V gene sequence: CDR1 SQVTM, CDR2 ANQGSEA. CDR3 length equals 14 residues. V was pared by 5 bases and J by 6 bases, with 10 bases of the junction left unmatched. The CDR3 DNA reads TGCAGCGTTACCATAGCGGGGGGTTTGACCGAGCAGTACTTC. Translation gives CSVTIAGGLTEQYF.

The rearrangement uses TRBV19 and TRBJ2-5, with TRBD2 matching 8 bases. The CDR3 is 14 residues long. Trimming took 6 bases from V and 1 from J; bases not matched to a gene: 4. Germline V CDR1 and CDR2: LNHDA, SQIVND (reference sequence). DNA of the CDR3: TGTGCCAGTAGCCCGGGGGGGAGCCAAGAGACCCAGTACTTC. It yields the protein CASSPGGSQETQYF.

This chain joins TRBV4-3 and TRBJ2-3; TRBD2 matches 7 bases. The germline gives CDR1 LGHNA, CDR2 YSLEER. V shed 0 bases and J 2 bases; nucleotides not matched to a gene: 5. The CDR3 totals 16 residues. As DNA, the CDR3 is TGCGCCAGCAGCCAAGAGGCTAGCGGCCACACAGATACGCAGTATTTT. Amino acid sequence: CASSQEASGHTDTQYF.

Comment on this clone: The sample has other DNA sequences that encode this CDR3 too. This chain joins TRBV19 and TRBJ1-1; 10 nucleotides agree with TRBD1. The trim removed 4 bases at V and 1 base at J, leaving 3 bases unmatched. The germline V gene encodes CDR1 LNHDA and CDR2 SQIVND (reference sequence). CDR3 size: 15 residues. The DNA of the CDR3 is TGTGCCAGTAGTAGGGACAGGGGTACGAACACTGAAGCTTTCTTT. The encoded protein is CASSRDRGTNTEAFF. Looking up the rest from reference TRBV19 and TRBJ1-1 gives the full variable domain: DGGITQSPKYLFRKEGQNVTLSCEQNLNHDAMYWYRQDPGQGLRLIYYSQIVNDFQKGDIAEGYSVSREKKESFPLTVTSAQKNPTAFYLCASSRDRGTNTEAFFGQGTRLTVV.

The genes are TRBV4-3 and TRBJ2-4, with D possibly matching TRBD1 (5 bases). Trimming took 0 bases from V and 1 from J, leaving 13 bases between them. Germline CDR1 and CDR2: LGHNA and YSLEER. CDR3 size: 17 residues. CDR3 in amino acids: CASSQDHVTAAKNIQYF. The DNA for the CDR3 is TGCGCCAGCAGCCAAGATCACGTGACAGCCGCCAAAAACATTCAGTACTTC.

The rearrangement uses TRBV7-2 and TRBJ1-1, with 7 bases that match TRBD1. With 1 base clipped from V and 5 bases from J, the junction kept 4 bases outside the gene matches. This CDR3 has 14 amino acids. CDR1 is SGHTA and CDR2 is FQGNSA in the germline V gene. The CDR3 coding sequence is TGTGCCAGCAGCTTAGGGGACAGAGGGACTGAAGCTTTCTTT. It translates to CASSLGDRGTEAFF. Supplemented by reference TRBV7-2 and TRBJ1-1, the full variable domain reads GAGVSQSPSNKVTEKGKDVELRCDPISGHTALYWYRQSLGQGLEFLIYFQGNSAPDKSGLPSDRFSAERTGGSVSTLTIQRTQQEDSAVYLCASSLGDRGTEAFFGQGTRLTVV.

V and J are TRBV28 and TRBJ1-2, with a tentative D call TRBD1 (6 bases). The CDR3 consists of 14 residues. Trimming removed 1 base from V and 8 bases from J, with 14 bases in between. Germline CDR1 reads MDHEN; CDR2 reads SYDVKM. In DNA form, the CDR3 reads TGTGCCAGCAGTTTATTGGCACAGGGTCACGGCTACACCTTC. It translates to CASSLLAQGHGYTF.

This clone was observed a few times. This chain connects TRBV30 to TRBJ1-1, with unresolved D. The CDR3 is 13 amino acids. The V gene lost 4 bases and the J gene lost 0 bases, with 9 bases spanning the gap. The V gene's germline CDR1 is GTSNPN and CDR2 SVGIG (reference sequence). The CDR3 protein is CAWTLRMNTEAFF. CDR3 DNA: TGTGCCTGGACCCTGAGGATGAACACTGAAGCTTTCTTT.

V and J are TRBV5-1 and TRBJ2-5, with TRBD2 as a possible D gene (6 bases). CDR3 length: 16 residues. The germline CDR1 and CDR2 sequences are SGHRS and YFSETQ. V was clipped by 0 bases and J by 1 base, with 13 bases between them. The CDR3 spells CASSLGLGSLQETQYF. CDR3 sequence (DNA): TGCGCCAGCAGCTTGGGACTAGGGTCCCTCCAAGAGACCCAGTACTTC.

As to this clone: The sample has other DNA sequences that encode this CDR3 too. V gene TRBV19 combines with J gene TRBJ1-2, with 8 bases identical to TRBD1. With 6 bases clipped from V and 4 bases from J, the junction kept 1 base outside the gene matches. Germline CDR1 and CDR2: LNHDA and SQIVND (reference sequence). The CDR3 consists of 12 residues. The CDR3 is CASSTGGYGYTF. The CDR3 bases are TGTGCCAGTAGCACAGGGGGCTATGGCTACACCTTC.

The gene calls are TRBV30 and TRBJ2-4; D is unresolved. This CDR3 has 13 residues. The V end was cut by 4 bases, the J end by 0 bases, with 7 bases between. Germline V gene lookup returns CDR1 GTSNPN and CDR2 SVGIG (reference sequence). The CDR3 reads CAWMGLAKNIQYF. Here the CDR3 DNA reads TGTGCCTGGATGGGCTTAGCCAAAAACATTCAGTACTTC.

The V call is TRBV5-1, the J call TRBJ1-4; the D is unclear. Trimming took 1 base from V and 7 from J, leaving 11 bases between them. Germline V gene sequence: CDR1 SGHRS, CDR2 YFSETQ. The length of the CDR3 is 14 residues. The CDR3 bases are TGCGCCAGCAGCTTGTTGCGAGAGGGTGAAAAACTGTTTTTT. Translated: CASSLLREGEKLFF.

The chain couples TRBV18 to TRBJ2-2; TRBD2 aligns across 7 bases. The CDR3 spans 16 residues. CDR1 KGHSH and CDR2 LQKENI come from the germline V gene. The V and J ends lost 3 bases and 0 bases, in that order; junction bases with no gene match: 4. The DNA for the CDR3 is TGTGCCAGCTCACCGCAGGGACTAACGAACACCGGGGAGCTGTTTTTT. As protein: CASSPQGLTNTGELFF.

This chain links TRBV4-3 with TRBJ2-4; D gene ambiguous. Germline CDR1 reads LGHNA; CDR2 reads YSLEER. Deletions cut 0 bases from V and 2 bases from J, with 14 bases between. The CDR3 is 17 amino acids. The CDR3 bases are TGCGCCAGCAGCCAAGATCTATCCCGCTCCCCCAAAAACATTCAGTACTTC. Its translation: CASSQDLSRSPKNIQYF.

The chain has TRBV11-3 and TRBJ2-3; D ambiguous. Germline V gives CDR1 SGHNT, CDR2 YENEEA. The CDR3 has 13 amino acids. Trimming pared 2 bases from V and 4 bases from J, leaving 7 bases between. CDR3 residues: CASSLWLADTQYF. The CDR3, as DNA: TGTGCCAGCAGCTTATGGCTGGCAGATACGCAGTATTTT.

The V call is TRBV28, the J call TRBJ1-3; D gene uncertain. This CDR3 region has 11 residues. The V end lost 3 bases, the J end lost 4 bases, and 1 base lay between the germline ends. Germline assignment: CDR1 MDHEN and CDR2 SYDVKM. CDR3 DNA: TGTGCCAGCAGTTTCGGAAACACCATATATTTT. Translation: CASSFGNTIYF.

This clone has a handful of counts. The rearrangement uses TRBV20-1 and TRBJ1-4; D gene unclear. Germline loops: CDR1 DFQATT, CDR2 SNEGSKA (reference sequence). The CDR3 contains 11 residues. V dropped 1 base and J dropped 12 bases, with 9 bases sitting between them. DNA of the CDR3: TGCAGTGCTAGAGTCCCCGGAGAACTGTTTTTT. Translated: CSARVPGELFF.

In the case of this clone: One end of the junction is discordant with germline, which a read error may explain. This chain links TRBV6-6 with TRBJ1-6; D gene ambiguous. CDR1 and CDR2 (germline): MNHNY, SVGAGI (reference sequence). This CDR3 comprises 14 residues. CDR3: CASSYSDLPAVYLF. The CDR3 DNA reads as TGTGCCAGCAGTTACTCAGACCTACCGGCGGTCTATCTCTTT.

The chain uses TRBV7-9 and TRBJ1-5, with D perhaps TRBD1 (5 bases). The germline V and J ends were trimmed by 1 base and 0 bases, with 13 bases remaining between them. The CDR3 spans 17 residues. Germline V gene data show CDR1 as SEHNR and CDR2 as FQNEAQ (reference sequence). The CDR3 nucleotides are TGTGCCAGCAGCTTAGGCGTGACAGAATATAGCAATCAGCCCCAGCATTTT. The encoded protein is CASSLGVTEYSNQPQHF.